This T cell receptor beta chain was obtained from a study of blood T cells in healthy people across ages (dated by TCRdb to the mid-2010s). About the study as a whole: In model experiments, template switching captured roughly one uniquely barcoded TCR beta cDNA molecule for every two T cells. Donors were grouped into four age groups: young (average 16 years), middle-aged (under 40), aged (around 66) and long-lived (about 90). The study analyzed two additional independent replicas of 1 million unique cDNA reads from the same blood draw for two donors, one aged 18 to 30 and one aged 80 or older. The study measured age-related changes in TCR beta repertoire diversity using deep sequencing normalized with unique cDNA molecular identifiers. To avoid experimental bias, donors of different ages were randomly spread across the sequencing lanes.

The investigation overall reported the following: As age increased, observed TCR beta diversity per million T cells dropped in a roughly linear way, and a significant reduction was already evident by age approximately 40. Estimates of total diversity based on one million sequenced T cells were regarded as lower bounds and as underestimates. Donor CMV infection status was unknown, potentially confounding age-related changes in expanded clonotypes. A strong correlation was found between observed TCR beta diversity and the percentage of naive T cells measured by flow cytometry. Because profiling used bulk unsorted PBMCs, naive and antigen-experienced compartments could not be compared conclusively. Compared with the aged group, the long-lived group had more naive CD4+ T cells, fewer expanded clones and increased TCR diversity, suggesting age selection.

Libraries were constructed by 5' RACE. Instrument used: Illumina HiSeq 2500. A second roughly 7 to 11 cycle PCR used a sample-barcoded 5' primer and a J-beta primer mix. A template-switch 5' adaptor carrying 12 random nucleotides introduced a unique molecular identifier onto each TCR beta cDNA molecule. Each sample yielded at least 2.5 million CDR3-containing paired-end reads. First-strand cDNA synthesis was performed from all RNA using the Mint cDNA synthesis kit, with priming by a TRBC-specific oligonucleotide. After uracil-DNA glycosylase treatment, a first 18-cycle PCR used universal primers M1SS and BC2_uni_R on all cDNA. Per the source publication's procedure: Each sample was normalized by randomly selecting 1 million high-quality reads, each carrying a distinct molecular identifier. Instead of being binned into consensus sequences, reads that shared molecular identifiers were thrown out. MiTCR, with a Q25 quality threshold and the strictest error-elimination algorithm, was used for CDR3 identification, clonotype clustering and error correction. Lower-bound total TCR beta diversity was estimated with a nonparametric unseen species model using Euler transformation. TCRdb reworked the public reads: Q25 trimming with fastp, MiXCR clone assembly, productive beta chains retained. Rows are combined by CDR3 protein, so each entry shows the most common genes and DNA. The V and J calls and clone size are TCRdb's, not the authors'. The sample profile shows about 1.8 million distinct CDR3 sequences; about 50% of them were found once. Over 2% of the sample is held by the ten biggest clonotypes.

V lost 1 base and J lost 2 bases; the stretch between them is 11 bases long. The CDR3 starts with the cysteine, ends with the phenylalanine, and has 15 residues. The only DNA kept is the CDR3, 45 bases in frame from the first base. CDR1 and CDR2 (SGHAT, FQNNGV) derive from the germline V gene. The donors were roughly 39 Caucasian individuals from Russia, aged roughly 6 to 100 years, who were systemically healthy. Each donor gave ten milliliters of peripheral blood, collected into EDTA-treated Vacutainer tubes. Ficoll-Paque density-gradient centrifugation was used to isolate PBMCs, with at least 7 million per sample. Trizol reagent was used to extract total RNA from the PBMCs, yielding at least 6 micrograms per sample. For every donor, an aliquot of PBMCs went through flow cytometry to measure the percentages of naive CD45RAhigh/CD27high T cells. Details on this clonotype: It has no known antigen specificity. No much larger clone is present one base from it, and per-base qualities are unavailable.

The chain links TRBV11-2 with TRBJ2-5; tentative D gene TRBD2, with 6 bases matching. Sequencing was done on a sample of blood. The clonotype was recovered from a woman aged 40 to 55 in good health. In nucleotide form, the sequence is TGTGCCAGCAGCTTAGGACTAGGCCATCAAGAGACCCAGTACTTC. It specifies CASSLGLGHQETQYF.